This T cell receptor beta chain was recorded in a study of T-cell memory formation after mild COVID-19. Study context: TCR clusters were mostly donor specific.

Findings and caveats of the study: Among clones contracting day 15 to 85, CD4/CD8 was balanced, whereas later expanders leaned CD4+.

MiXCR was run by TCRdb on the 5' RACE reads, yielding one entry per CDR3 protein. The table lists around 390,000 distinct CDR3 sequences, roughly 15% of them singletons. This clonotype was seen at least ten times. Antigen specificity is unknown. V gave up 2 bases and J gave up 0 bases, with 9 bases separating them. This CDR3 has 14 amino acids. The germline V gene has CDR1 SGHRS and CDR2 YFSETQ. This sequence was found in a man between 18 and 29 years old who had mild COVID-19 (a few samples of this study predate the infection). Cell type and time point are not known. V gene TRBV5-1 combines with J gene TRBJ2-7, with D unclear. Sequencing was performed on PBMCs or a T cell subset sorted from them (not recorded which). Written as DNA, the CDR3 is TGCGCCAGCAGCTTTGGTATAGGCTCCTACGAGCAGTACTTC. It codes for CASSFGIGSYEQYF.